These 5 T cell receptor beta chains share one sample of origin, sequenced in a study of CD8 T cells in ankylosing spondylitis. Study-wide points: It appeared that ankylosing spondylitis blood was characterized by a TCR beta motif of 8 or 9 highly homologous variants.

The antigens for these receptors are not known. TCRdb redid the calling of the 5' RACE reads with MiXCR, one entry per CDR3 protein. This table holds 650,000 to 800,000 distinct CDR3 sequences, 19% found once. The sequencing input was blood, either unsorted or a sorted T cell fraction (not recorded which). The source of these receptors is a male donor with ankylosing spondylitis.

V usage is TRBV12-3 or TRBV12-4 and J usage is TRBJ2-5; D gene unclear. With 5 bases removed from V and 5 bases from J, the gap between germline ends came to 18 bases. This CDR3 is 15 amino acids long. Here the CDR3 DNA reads TGTGCCAGCAGTCCCGAAGGAAAATTGGGTGAGACCCAGTACTTC. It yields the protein CASSPEGKLGETQYF.

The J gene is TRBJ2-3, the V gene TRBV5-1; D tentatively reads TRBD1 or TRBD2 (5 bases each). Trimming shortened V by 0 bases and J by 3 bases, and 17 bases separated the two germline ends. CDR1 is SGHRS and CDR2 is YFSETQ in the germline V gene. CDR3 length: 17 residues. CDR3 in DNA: TGCGCCAGCAGCTTGGGGTTGATTGGGGACGGAACAGATACGCAGTATTTT. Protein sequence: CASSLGLIGDGTDTQYF.

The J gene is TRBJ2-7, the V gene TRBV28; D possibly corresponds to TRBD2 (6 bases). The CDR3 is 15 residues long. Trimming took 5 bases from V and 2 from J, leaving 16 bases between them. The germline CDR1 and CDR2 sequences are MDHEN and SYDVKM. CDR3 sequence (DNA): TGTGCCAGCAGTGGGGTGGAGGGTTCGACCTACGAGCAGTACTTC. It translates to CASSGVEGSTYEQYF.

CDR3 region: CASSEDVGSSETQYF. For the CDR3, the DNA is TGTGCCAGCAGCGAGGACGTTGGCAGCTCCGAGACCCAGTACTTC. V is TRBV6-1 and J is TRBJ2-5; D is unclear. CDR1 is MNHNS and CDR2 is SASEGT in the germline V gene. The V end lost 6 bases, the J end lost 5 bases, and 19 bases lay between the germline ends. The CDR3 is 15 amino acids.

The DNA for the CDR3 is TGTGCCAGCTCACGCCTCGGGGGCGCCGGTCAACAGCCCCAGCATTTT. Translated, it gives CASSRLGGAGQQPQHF. The chain employs TRBV18 and TRBJ1-5; D perhaps matches TRBD1 (6 bases). The V end was cut by 4 bases, the J end by 7 bases, with 20 bases between. Germline V lookup: CDR1 KGHSH, CDR2 LQKENI. The CDR3 loop spans 16 amino acids. Full variable domain (missing parts from reference TRBV18 and TRBJ1-5): NAGVMQNPRHLVRRRGQEARLRCSPMKGHSHVYWYRQLPEEGLKFMVYLQKENIIDESGMPKERFSAEFPKEGPSILRIQQVVRGDSAAYFCASSRLGGAGQQPQHFGDGTRLSIL.